This T cell receptor (beta chain) derives from a study of cytomegalovirus exposure and HLA in healthy donors. Study-level results: Rarity marked most TCR sequences, yet some public TCRs occurred in many donors. Reported results showed that the classifier diagnosed cytomegalovirus status with high specificity and sensitivity.

The CDR3 has 14 residues. CDR1 and CDR2 from the germline V gene are MNHNS and SASEGT. The J segment lost 3 bases and the V segment lost 5 bases, leaving 3 bases of the junction unmatched. Sequenced by immunoSEQ multiplex PCR; TCRdb stores in-frame clones only, minus some. The sample records 120,000 or so clones, 88% being singletons. To note about this clone: What it binds is unknown.

Source material: PBMCs. This sequence joins TRBV6-1 and TRBJ2-5, with 10 positions matching TRBD2. The TCR was taken from a man aged 18-30 years in good health and CMV-seronegative. The CDR3 loop reads CASSSGGAEETQYF. CDR3 in DNA: TGTGCCAGCAGTAGCGGGGGGGCTGAAGAGACCCAGTACTTC.